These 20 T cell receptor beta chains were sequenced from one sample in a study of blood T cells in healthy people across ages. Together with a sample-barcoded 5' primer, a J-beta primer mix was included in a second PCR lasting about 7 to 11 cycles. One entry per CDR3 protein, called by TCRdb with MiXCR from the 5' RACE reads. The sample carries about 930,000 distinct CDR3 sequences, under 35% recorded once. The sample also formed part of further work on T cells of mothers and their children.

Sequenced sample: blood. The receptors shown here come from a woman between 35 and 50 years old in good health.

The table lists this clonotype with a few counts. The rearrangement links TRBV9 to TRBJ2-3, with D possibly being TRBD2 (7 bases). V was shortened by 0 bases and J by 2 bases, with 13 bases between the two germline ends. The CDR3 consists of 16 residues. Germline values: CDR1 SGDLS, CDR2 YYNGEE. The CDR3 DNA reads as TGTGCCAGCAGCGTAGTTGCGGGGGCTTCCACAGATACGCAGTATTTT. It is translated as CASSVVAGASTDTQYF.

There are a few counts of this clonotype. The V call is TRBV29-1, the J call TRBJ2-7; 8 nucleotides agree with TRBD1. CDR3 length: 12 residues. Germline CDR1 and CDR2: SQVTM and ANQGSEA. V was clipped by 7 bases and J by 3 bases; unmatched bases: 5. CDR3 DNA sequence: TGCAGCGCGACAGGGGCCCACTACGAGCAGTACTTC. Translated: CSATGAHYEQYF.

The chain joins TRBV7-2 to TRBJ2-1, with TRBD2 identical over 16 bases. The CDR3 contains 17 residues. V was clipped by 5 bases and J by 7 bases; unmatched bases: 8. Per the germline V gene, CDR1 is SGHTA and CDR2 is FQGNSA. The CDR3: CASSAGLAGGLRNEQFF. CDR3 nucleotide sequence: TGTGCCAGCAGCGCGGGACTAGCGGGGGGGCTTAGGAATGAGCAGTTCTTC.

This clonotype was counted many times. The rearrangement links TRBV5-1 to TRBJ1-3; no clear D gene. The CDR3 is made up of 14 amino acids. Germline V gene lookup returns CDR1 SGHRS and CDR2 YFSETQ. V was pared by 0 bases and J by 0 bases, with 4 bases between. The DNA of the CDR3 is TGCGCCAGCAGCTTGGGTGACTCTGGAAACACCATATATTTT. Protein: CASSLGDSGNTIYF.

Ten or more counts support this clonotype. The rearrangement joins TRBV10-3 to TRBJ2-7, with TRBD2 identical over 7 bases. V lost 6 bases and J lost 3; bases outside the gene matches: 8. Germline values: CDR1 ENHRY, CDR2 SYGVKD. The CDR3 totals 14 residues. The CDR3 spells CAIRTGGGFYEQYF. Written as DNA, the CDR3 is TGTGCCATCAGGACGGGCGGGGGTTTCTACGAGCAGTACTTC.

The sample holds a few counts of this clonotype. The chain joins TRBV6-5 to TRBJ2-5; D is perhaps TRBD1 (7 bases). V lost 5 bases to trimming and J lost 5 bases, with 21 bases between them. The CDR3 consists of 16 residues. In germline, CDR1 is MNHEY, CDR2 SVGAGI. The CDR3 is CASSPTARGARETQYF. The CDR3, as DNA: TGTGCCAGCAGTCCCACCGCCAGGGGGGCCCGGGAGACCCAGTACTTC.

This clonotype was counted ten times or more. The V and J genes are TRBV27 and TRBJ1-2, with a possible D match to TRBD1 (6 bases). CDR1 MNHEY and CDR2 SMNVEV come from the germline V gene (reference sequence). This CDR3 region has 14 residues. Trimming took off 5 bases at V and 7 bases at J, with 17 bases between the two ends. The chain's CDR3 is CASSPEKGGSGYTF. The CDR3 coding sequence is TGTGCCAGCAGTCCCGAGAAGGGGGGAAGTGGCTACACCTTC.

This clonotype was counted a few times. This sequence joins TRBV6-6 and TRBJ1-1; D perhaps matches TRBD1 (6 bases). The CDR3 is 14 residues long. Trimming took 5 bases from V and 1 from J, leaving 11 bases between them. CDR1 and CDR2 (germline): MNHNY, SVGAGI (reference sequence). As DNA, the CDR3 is TGTGCCAGCAGTCCGGGACAATGGAACACTGAAGCTTTCTTT. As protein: CASSPGQWNTEAFF.

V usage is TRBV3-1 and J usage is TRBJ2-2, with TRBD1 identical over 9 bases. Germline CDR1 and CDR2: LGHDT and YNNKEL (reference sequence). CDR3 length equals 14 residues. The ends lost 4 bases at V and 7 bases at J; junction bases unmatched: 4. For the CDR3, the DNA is TGTGCCAGCAGCCCGACAGGGGGTAACGGGGAGCTGTTTTTT. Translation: CASSPTGGNGELFF.

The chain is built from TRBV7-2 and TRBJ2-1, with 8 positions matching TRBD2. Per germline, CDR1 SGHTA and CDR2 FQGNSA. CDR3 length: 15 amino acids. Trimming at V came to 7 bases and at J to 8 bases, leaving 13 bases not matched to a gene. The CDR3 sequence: CASTFRSGGLDEQFF. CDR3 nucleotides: TGTGCCAGCACCTTTAGGAGCGGGGGTTTAGATGAGCAGTTCTTC.

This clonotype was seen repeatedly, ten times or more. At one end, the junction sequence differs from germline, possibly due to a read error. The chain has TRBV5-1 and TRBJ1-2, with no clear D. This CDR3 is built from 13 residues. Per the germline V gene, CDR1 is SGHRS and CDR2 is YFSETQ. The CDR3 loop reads CASSLRGDYGYTF. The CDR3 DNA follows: TGTGCCAGCAGTTTACGGGGTGACTATGGCTACACCTTC.

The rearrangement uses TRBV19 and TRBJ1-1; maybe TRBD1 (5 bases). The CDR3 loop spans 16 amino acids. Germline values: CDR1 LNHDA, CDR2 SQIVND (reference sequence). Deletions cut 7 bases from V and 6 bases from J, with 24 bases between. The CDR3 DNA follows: TGTGCCAGTACCGACGGAAGGGACTCCTACCGCCCTGAAGCTTTCTTT. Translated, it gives CASTDGRDSYRPEAFF.

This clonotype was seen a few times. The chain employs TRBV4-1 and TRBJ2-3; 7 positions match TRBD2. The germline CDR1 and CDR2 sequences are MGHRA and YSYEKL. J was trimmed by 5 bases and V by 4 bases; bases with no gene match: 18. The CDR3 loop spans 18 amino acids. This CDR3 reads CASSRPSASGARQDTQYF. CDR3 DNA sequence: TGCGCCAGCAGCCGACCCTCGGCGAGCGGGGCCCGGCAAGATACGCAGTATTTT.

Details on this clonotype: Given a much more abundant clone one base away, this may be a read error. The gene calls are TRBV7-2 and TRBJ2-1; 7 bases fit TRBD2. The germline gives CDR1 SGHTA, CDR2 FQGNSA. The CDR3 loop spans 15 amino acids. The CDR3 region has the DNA TGTGCCAGCTGCCCCTTGGGGGGGTCCTACAATAAGCAGTTCTTC. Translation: CASCPLGGSYNKQFF.

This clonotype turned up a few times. The CDR3 reads CSAITTGGLNSPLHF. The CDR3 bases are TGCAGTGCTATCACCACAGGGGGCCTTAATTCACCCCTCCACTTT. This chain links TRBV20-1 with TRBJ1-6, with 9 nucleotides matching TRBD1. Germline V lookup: CDR1 DFQATT, CDR2 SNEGSKA (reference sequence). The CDR3 runs 15 residues. Trimming took 4 bases from V and 6 from J; bases not matched to a gene: 7.

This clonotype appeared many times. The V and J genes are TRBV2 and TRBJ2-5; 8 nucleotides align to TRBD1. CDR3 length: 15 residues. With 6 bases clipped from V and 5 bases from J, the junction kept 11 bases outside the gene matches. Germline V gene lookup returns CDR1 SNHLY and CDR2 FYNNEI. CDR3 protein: CASRATTGAGETQYF. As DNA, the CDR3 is TGTGCCAGCAGAGCTACGACAGGGGCAGGGGAGACCCAGTACTTC.

CDR3 amino acids: CASSQRGTGQETQYF. CDR3 nucleotides: TGCGCCAGCAGCCAACGAGGGACAGGACAAGAGACCCAGTACTTC. The chain is built from TRBV4-3 and TRBJ2-5; TRBD1 agrees at 8 bases. This CDR3 region has 15 residues. Looked up from germline, CDR1 is LGHNA and CDR2 is YSLEER. Trimming at V came to 2 bases and at J to 2 bases, leaving 4 bases not matched to a gene.

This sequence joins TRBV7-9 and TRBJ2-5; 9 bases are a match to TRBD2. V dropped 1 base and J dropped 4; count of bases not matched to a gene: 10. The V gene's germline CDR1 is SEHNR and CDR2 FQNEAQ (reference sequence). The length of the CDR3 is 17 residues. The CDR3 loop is CASSLGLAGRNRETQYF. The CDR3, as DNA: TGTGCCAGCAGCTTAGGGCTAGCGGGGCGCAACCGAGAGACCCAGTACTTC.

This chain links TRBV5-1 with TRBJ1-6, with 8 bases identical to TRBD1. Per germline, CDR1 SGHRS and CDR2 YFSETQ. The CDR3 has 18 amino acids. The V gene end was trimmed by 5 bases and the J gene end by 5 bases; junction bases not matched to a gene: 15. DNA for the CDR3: TGCGCCAGCAGGTCCACCACGCAGGACAGGGTAAATAATTCACCCCTCCACTTT. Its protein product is CASRSTTQDRVNNSPLHF.

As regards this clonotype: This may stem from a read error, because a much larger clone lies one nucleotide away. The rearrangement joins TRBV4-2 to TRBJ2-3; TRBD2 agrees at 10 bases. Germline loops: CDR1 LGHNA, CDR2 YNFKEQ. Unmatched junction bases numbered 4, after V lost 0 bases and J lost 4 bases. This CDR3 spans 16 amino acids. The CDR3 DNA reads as TGTGCCAGCAGCCAAGAGCGAAGCGGGGGGGCAGATACGCAGTATTTT. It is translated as CASSQERSGGADTQYF.